The present T cell receptor beta chain was sequenced within a study of blood T cell repertoires in COVID-19. Across the study: All recovered Cohort 3 donors got two negative PCRs, got clearance, or saw symptom resolution. Sites across the United States, Italy and Spain contributed samples from acute and convalescent COVID-19.

Measured with immunoSEQ multiplex PCR; TCRdb has only the in-frame clones, and not every one. The sample lists some 180,000 clones; 86% were seen once. Donors were grouped by their self-reported clinical history. V was pared by 5 bases and J by 4 bases, with 11 bases between. The CDR3 totals 13 residues. Per the germline V gene, CDR1 is LNHDA and CDR2 is SQIVND (reference sequence). Source material: PBMCs or T cells enriched from blood (not recorded which). This TCR was sampled from a woman between 35 and 50 years old in a cohort exposed to, infected with or recovered from COVID-19 (not recorded which). The genes are TRBV19 and TRBJ2-5; possibly TRBD2 for D (6 bases). The CDR3 here is CASSRDSGETQYF. For the CDR3, the DNA is TGTGCCAGTAGTCGGGACTCGGGAGAGACCCAGTACTTC.